These 8 T cell receptor beta chains share one sample of origin, sequenced in a study of shared T cell receptors in the human thymus. Here immunoSEQ multiplex PCR was the method, and the copy in TCRdb shows in-frame clones only, minus some. The table shows about 660,000 clones, with around 87% occurring only once. Separately, the same data were catalogued under a study of human thymus T cells.

Sequencing input: thymocytes. The receptors stem from a boy under three years old with a congenital heart defect.

The V gene is TRBV21-1, the J gene TRBJ1-5; no DNA check was done on the table's D call, TRBD1. TRBV21-1 constitutes a pseudogene. CDR3 length equals 19 residues. DNA of the CDR3: TGTGCCAGCAGCATCCGAACAAGGACAGGGGACTATAGCAATCAGCCCCAGCATTTT. This sequence encodes CASSIRTRTGDYSNQPQHF.

CDR3 sequence (DNA): TGTGCCAGCAGCACTCTTTTCTTAGCCAAAAACATTCAGTACTTC. Translation: CASSTLFLAKNIQYF. The chain is built from TRBV5-6 and TRBJ2-4; unclear D gene. Germline loops: CDR1 SGHDT, CDR2 YYEEEE. Trimming shortened V by 4 bases and J by 0 bases, and 11 bases separated the two germline ends. The CDR3 spans 15 residues.

This clone was recorded once. The CDR3 loop is CASSPYLNARRESSYRTGELFF. The DNA of the CDR3 is TGTGCCAGCAGCCCTTACCTTAACGCCCGGAGGGAGTCGAGCTACCGAACCGGGGAGCTGTTTTTT. The chain links TRBV14 to TRBJ2-2; TRBD2 might be the D (6 bases). The CDR3 totals 22 residues. V was pared by 4 bases and J by 5 bases, with 35 bases between. Germline loops: CDR1 SGHDN, CDR2 FVKESK.

J is TRBJ2-1 and V is TRBV5-4; 12 nucleotides match TRBD1. This CDR3 contains 20 residues. Germline trimming cut 2 bases from V and 6 bases from J; bases unmatched to any gene: 18. Germline assignment: CDR1 SGHNT and CDR2 YYREEE (reference sequence). The CDR3 sequence: CASSLRARDRGRLIANEQFF. Here the CDR3 DNA reads TGTGCCAGCAGCTTAAGGGCCCGGGACAGGGGGCGCTTAATTGCCAATGAGCAGTTCTTC.

V is TRBV5-1 and J is TRBJ2-1, with TRBD2 matching 10 bases. The CDR3 covers 15 residues. Germline V gene lookup returns CDR1 SGHRS and CDR2 YFSETQ. J gave up 7 bases and V 4 bases, and 8 bases lay outside the gene matches. The CDR3 DNA reads as TGCGCCAGCAGCGCCGTCGGGACTAGCGATAATGAGCAGTTCTTC. As protein: CASSAVGTSDNEQFF.

V and J are TRBV6-5 and TRBJ2-7; unclear D gene. CDR1 MNHEY and CDR2 SVGAGI come from the germline V gene. V was cut by 6 bases and J by 3 bases, with 15 bases left in between. The CDR3 sequence is 14 residues long. The DNA of the CDR3 is TGTGCCAGCAGCTCAACAGTGCCCTACTACGAGCAGTACTTC. It is translated as CASSSTVPYYEQYF.

CDR3 amino acids: CASSTTSGREPYNEQFF. The CDR3 DNA follows: TGTGCCAGCAGCACGACTAGCGGGAGGGAACCCTACAATGAGCAGTTCTTC. The chain uses TRBV9 and TRBJ2-1; 14 bases align to TRBD2. Looked up from germline, CDR1 is SGDLS and CDR2 is YYNGEE. The CDR3 has 17 residues. V lost 4 bases, J lost 2 bases, and 5 bases stayed unmatched.

This chain joins TRBV30 and TRBJ1-4; D possibly corresponds to TRBD1 (5 bases). CDR3 length: 17 residues. V dropped 1 base and J dropped 5 bases, with 20 bases sitting between them. Germline lookup yields CDR1 GTSNPN and CDR2 SVGIG (reference sequence). The CDR3 DNA follows: TGTGCCTGGAGTGGGCCAGAAAAGGCAGGGCTGAATGAAAAACTGTTTTTT. Amino acid sequence: CAWSGPEKAGLNEKLFF.